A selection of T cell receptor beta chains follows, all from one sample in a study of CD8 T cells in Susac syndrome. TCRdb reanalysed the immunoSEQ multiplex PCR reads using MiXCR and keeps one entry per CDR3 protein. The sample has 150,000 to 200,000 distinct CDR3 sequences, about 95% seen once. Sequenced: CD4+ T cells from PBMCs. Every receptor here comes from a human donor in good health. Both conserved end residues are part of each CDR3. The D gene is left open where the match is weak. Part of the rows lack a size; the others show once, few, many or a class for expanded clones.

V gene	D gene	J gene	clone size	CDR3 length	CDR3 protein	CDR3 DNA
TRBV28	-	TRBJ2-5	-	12	CASSAGKETQYF	TGTGCCAGCAGTGCCGGAAAAGAGACCCAGTACTTC
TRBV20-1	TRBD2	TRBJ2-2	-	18	CSASIPWTSGRRTGELFF	TGCAGTGCTAGTATTCCATGGACTAGCGGGAGACGCACCGGGGAGCTGTTTTTT
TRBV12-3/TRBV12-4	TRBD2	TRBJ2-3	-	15	CASISSGRAQDTQYF	TGTGCCAGCATTTCTAGCGGGAGGGCCCAAGATACGCAGTATTTT
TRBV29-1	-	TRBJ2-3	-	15	CSVPGGYLSTDTQYF	TGCAGCGTCCCAGGAGGGTACCTTAGCACAGATACGCAGTATTTT
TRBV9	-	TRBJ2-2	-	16	CASSVNVLKNTGELFF	TGTGCCAGCAGCGTCAATGTACTTAAAAACACCGGGGAGCTGTTTTTT
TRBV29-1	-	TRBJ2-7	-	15	CSVEMGGGLSYEQYF	TGCAGCGTTGAAATGGGGGGCGGCCTCTCCTACGAGCAGTACTTC
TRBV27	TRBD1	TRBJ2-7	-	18	CASSQSRDRARSSYEQYF	TGTGCCAGCAGCCAGTCCCGGGACAGGGCTAGGAGCTCCTACGAGCAGTACTTC
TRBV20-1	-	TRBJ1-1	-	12	CSAREQGHEAFF	TGCAGTGCTAGGGAACAGGGACATGAAGCTTTCTTT
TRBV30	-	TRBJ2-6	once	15	CAWSVRGAGANVLTF	TGTGCCTGGAGTGTGAGAGGGGCTGGGGCCAACGTCCTGACTTTC
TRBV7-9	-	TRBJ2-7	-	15	CASSRLEDSSYEQYF	TGTGCCAGCAGCAGACTTGAGGACAGTTCCTACGAGCAGTACTTC